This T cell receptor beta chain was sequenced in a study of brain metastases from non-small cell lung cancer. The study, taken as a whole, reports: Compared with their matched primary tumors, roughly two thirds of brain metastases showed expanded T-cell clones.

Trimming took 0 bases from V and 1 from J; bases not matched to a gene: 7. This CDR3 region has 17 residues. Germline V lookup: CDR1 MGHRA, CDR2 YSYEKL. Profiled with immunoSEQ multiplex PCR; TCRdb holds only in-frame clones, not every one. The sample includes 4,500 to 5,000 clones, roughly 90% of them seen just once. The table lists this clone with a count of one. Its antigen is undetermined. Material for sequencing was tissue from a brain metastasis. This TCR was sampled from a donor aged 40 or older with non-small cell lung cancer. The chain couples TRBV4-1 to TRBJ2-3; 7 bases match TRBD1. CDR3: CASSQDWAQGGTDTQYF. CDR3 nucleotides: TGCGCCAGCAGCCAAGATTGGGCGCAGGGGGGCACAGATACGCAGTATTTT.